The source of this T cell receptor (beta chain) is a study of Graves' ophthalmopathy and Graves' hyperthyroidism. Hyperthyroidism patients, all newly diagnosed, had under 2 months' duration and ages of 18 to 65. Amplification targeted the TCR beta CDR3 regions, with RNA transcripts as the source material. RT-PCR in the first round used HTBI primers; a second-round multiplex PCR followed. TCRdb fed the multiplex PCR reads into MiXCR, producing one record per CDR3 protein. The top ten hold roughly 10% of the sample, which has roughly 1.1 million distinct CDR3 sequences, about 38% seen once. V lost 5 bases to trimming and J lost 5 bases, with 24 bases between them. The CDR3 sequence is 17 residues long. Germline CDR1 reads SEHNR; CDR2 reads FQNEAQ (reference sequence). This clonotype appeared many times.

J is TRBJ2-5 and V is TRBV7-9, with D perhaps TRBD1 or TRBD2 (5 bases each). Sequenced input: peripheral blood or thyroid tissue (not recorded which). This clonotype was obtained from an adult man with Graves' hyperthyroidism. The CDR3 is CASSNLRSGTWGETQYF. In nucleotides, the CDR3 is TGTGCCAGCAGCAATCTGCGTTCCGGGACCTGGGGGGAGACCCAGTACTTC.